These 17 T cell receptor beta chains were all obtained from the same sample, sequenced in a study of T cells in Graves' hyperthyroidism and ophthalmopathy. Template material for amplifying TCR beta CDR3 regions consisted of RNA transcripts. First-round RT-PCR of the TCR CDR3 relied on the HTBI primer set. TCRdb reanalysed the multiplex PCR reads using MiXCR and keeps one entry per CDR3 protein. The sample lists under 350,000 distinct CDR3 sequences, over 20% occurring once. Sample: blood. These receptors were obtained from a woman aged 45-59 years with Graves' hyperthyroidism.

This clonotype was seen many times. This chain joins TRBV11-2 and TRBJ1-5; TRBD1 agrees at 7 bases. V was pared by 3 bases and J by 2 bases, with 4 bases of the junction left unmatched. From germline, CDR1 is SGHAT and CDR2 FQNNGV. CDR3 length equals 15 residues. The CDR3, as DNA: TGTGCCAGCAGCTTTCTAACAGGGGGCAATCAGCCCCAGCATTTT. Translating gives CASSFLTGGNQPQHF.

This clonotype came up many times. The gene calls are TRBV5-1 and TRBJ1-4; D unresolved. The CDR3 is 16 residues long. Germline loops: CDR1 SGHRS, CDR2 YFSETQ. V lost 4 bases and J 0 bases, leaving 13 bases between the germline ends. The CDR3 region has the DNA TGCGCCAGCAGCGTCGCCTCTGGGGCAACTAATGAAAAACTGTTTTTT. It specifies CASSVASGATNEKLFF.

This clonotype was seen repeatedly, ten times or more. This sequence joins TRBV7-8 and TRBJ2-7; 13 bases line up with TRBD2. V lost 1 base to trimming and J lost 2 bases; unmatched junction nucleotides: 8. CDR1 is SGHVS, CDR2 FQNEAQ, per germline. This CDR3 is built from 18 residues. The CDR3 reads CASSLDGLAGVPPYEQYF. CDR3 bases: TGTGCCAGCAGCTTAGACGGACTAGCGGGAGTCCCCCCCTACGAGCAGTACTTC. The complete variable domain, with remaining parts taken from reference TRBV7-8 and TRBJ2-7, reads GAGVSQSPRYKVAKRGQDVALRCDPISGHVSLFWYQQALGQGPEFLTYFQNEAQLDKSGLPSDRFFAERPEGSVSTLKIQRTQQEDSAVYLCASSLDGLAGVPPYEQYFGPGTRLTVT.

This clonotype occurred many times. The gene calls are TRBV6-5 and TRBJ2-7; 8 nucleotides agree with TRBD2. CDR3 length: 14 amino acids. The germline gives CDR1 MNHEY, CDR2 SVGAGI. V lost 1 base and J lost 7; bases outside the gene matches: 6. CDR3 protein: CASSYLRGAGEQYF. In DNA form, the CDR3 reads TGTGCCAGCAGTTACTTGCGGGGGGCTGGGGAGCAGTACTTC.

This clonotype has only a few counts. The chain joins TRBV30 to TRBJ2-7; D may be TRBD2 (5 bases). The CDR3 extends over 12 amino acids. V was shortened by 2 bases and J by 2 bases, with 7 bases between the two germline ends. The germline CDR1 and CDR2 sequences are GTSNPN and SVGIG (reference sequence). As DNA, the CDR3 is TGTGCCTGGAGTTCCGGGGCCTACGAGCAGTACTTC. Its protein is CAWSSGAYEQYF.

A note on this clonotype: It may be a read error: a sequence one base away is much more abundant. The chain employs TRBV6-2 or TRBV6-3 and TRBJ2-7; the D is unclear. This CDR3 is built from 13 residues. The germline CDR1 and CDR2 sequences are MNHEY and SVGEGT. This CDR3 is CACSYTGTYEQYF. The DNA of the CDR3 is TGTGCCTGCAGTTACACGGGTACTTACGAGCAGTACTTC.

Remarks on this clonotype: A much larger clonotype is one base distant, so this may be a read error. V is TRBV7-8 and J is TRBJ2-1; D uncertain. Trimming shortened V by 2 bases and J by 8 bases, and 10 bases separated the two germline ends. From germline, CDR1 is SGHVS and CDR2 FQNEAQ. The CDR3 length is 13 residues. CDR3 sequence reads: CASSLFGEHEQFF. CDR3 nucleotide sequence: TGTGCCAGCAGCTTATTTGGGGAACATGAGCAGTTCTTC.

This clonotype came up many times. The gene calls are TRBV11-2 and TRBJ2-7; 11 positions match TRBD2. The length of the CDR3 is 16 residues. In germline, CDR1 is SGHAT, CDR2 FQNNGV. V shed 2 bases and J 7 bases; nucleotides not matched to a gene: 10. This CDR3 is CASSLSLAGGRGEQYF. The CDR3 region has the DNA TGTGCCAGCAGCTTAAGTCTAGCGGGAGGCCGTGGTGAGCAGTACTTC.

V and J are TRBV5-1 and TRBJ2-5, with TRBD1 identical over 7 bases. The ends lost 7 bases at V and 4 bases at J; junction bases unmatched: 10. Germline values: CDR1 SGHRS, CDR2 YFSETQ. The CDR3 is made up of 14 amino acids. Written as DNA, the CDR3 is TGCGCCAGCGGCCTCGGGACAGTTCCAGAGACCCAGTACTTC. Its protein is CASGLGTVPETQYF.

The chain joins TRBV29-1 to TRBJ2-7, with D unclear. The germline V and J ends were trimmed by 1 base and 1 base, with 5 bases remaining between them. This CDR3 is built from 12 residues. Looked up from germline, CDR1 is SQVTM and CDR2 is ANQGSEA. Here the CDR3 reads CSVEGLSYEQYF. The DNA of the CDR3 is TGCAGCGTTGAAGGTCTTTCCTACGAGCAGTACTTC.

Ten or more counts support this clonotype. V usage is TRBV9 and J usage is TRBJ1-2; D is uncertain. V lost 1 base to trimming and J lost 4 bases, with 14 bases between them. CDR1 SGDLS and CDR2 YYNGEE come from the germline V gene. The CDR3 sequence is 15 residues long. The CDR3 bases are TGTGCCAGCAGCGTATTAGGCAGTAAGTCCTATGGCTACACCTTC. It codes for CASSVLGSKSYGYTF.

Many counts were recorded for this clonotype. The chain couples TRBV7-2 to TRBJ2-3; 13 bases line up with TRBD2. Trimming at V came to 4 bases and at J to 7 bases, leaving 8 bases not matched to a gene. The germline gives CDR1 SGHTA, CDR2 FQGNSA. This CDR3 is 16 amino acids long. This CDR3 reads CASSSFRLAGGHTQYF. The DNA of the CDR3 is TGTGCCAGCAGCTCATTCAGACTAGCGGGGGGACATACGCAGTATTTT.

There are many counts of this clonotype. The genes are TRBV28 and TRBJ2-3; 7 nucleotides line up with TRBD2. CDR3 length: 16 residues. The V segment lost 1 base and the J segment 3 bases; nucleotides outside the gene matches: 7. Per germline, CDR1 MDHEN and CDR2 SYDVKM. The CDR3 sequence is CASSLYGLGETDTQYF. CDR3 nucleotide sequence: TGTGCCAGCAGTTTATATGGACTAGGAGAGACAGATACGCAGTATTTT.

This clonotype was counted at least ten times. The chain has TRBV28 and TRBJ1-4; D may be TRBD1 (5 bases). The CDR3 totals 15 residues. Trimming left V 5 bases short and J 1 base short, with 11 bases between. The germline gives CDR1 MDHEN, CDR2 SYDVKM. Here the CDR3 DNA reads TGTGCCAGCAGTCCCTCAAGGGGAACTAATGAAAAACTGTTTTTT. It yields the protein CASSPSRGTNEKLFF.

In its sample, this clonotype was seen many times. The rearrangement uses TRBV27 and TRBJ2-7; 7 bases match TRBD1. The CDR3 spans 14 residues. J lost 7 bases, V lost 7 bases, and 13 bases had no gene match. Germline V gives CDR1 MNHEY, CDR2 SMNVEV (reference sequence). CDR3 loop: CASTTGQAKGEQYF. As DNA, the CDR3 is TGTGCCAGCACCACTGGACAGGCCAAGGGGGAGCAGTACTTC.

This chain connects TRBV19 to TRBJ1-1; the D gene is possibly TRBD1 (6 bases). The CDR3 runs 13 residues. V was pared by 3 bases and J by 7 bases, with 12 bases between. Germline assignment: CDR1 LNHDA and CDR2 SQIVND (reference sequence). CDR3 amino acids: CASSMNRDIEAFF. DNA for the CDR3: TGTGCCAGTAGTATGAACAGGGACATTGAAGCTTTCTTT.

The chain employs TRBV6-2 or TRBV6-3 and TRBJ1-2, with a possible D match to TRBD1 (5 bases). The CDR3 is 14 residues long. Germline V gene sequence: CDR1 MNHEY, CDR2 SVGEGT. The ends were cut back, 5 bases at V and 6 bases at J, with 16 bases in the middle. The CDR3 loop reads CASSPRAGTDGYTF. DNA for the CDR3: TGTGCCAGCAGTCCGAGGGCAGGGACGGATGGCTACACCTTC.